Each of the 11 T cell receptor beta chains below was sequenced from the same sample in a study of post-analysis software for immune sequencing data. Regarding the study as a whole: Patients carried five TRBV segments more frequently than controls did, and TRBV5-6, TRBV5-1 and TRBV20-1 were among them.

Included in the TCR beta cDNA libraries were unique molecular identifiers. TCRdb re-analysed the PCR reads in MiXCR, keeping a single row per CDR3 protein. The sample consists of roughly 730,000 distinct CDR3 sequences, about 32% of them appearing once. No cognate antigen is known for these TCRs. Sequenced material: blood. The receptors shown here come from a girl aged 5-17 years with multiple sclerosis.

This chain joins TRBV5-1 and TRBJ2-1, with D perhaps assigned TRBD1 or TRBD2 (6 bases each). Trimming cost V 4 bases and J 10 bases, with 24 bases left between them. Germline V CDR1 and CDR2: SGHRS, YFSETQ. This CDR3 region has 16 residues. DNA of the CDR3: TGCGCCAGCAGCCGGGCCGACGGGGGCCCCATTAGGGAGCAGTTCTTC. This translates into CASSRADGGPIREQFF. The full variable domain, in which reference TRBV5-1 and TRBJ2-1 provide the parts outside the CDR3, is KAGVTQTPRYLIKTRGQQVTLSCSPISGHRSVSWYQQTPGQGLQFLFEYFSETQRNKGNFPGRFSGRQFSNSRSEMNVSTLELGDSALYLCASSRADGGPIREQFFGPGTRLTVL.

The J gene is TRBJ1-5, the V gene TRBV5-6, with TRBD1 as a possible D gene (6 bases). The CDR3 loop spans 15 amino acids. The germline V gene has CDR1 SGHDT and CDR2 YYEEEE. V was shortened by 4 bases and J by 11 bases, with 22 bases between the two germline ends. CDR3: CASSHGTEGGRAQHF. CDR3 DNA sequence: TGTGCCAGCAGCCATGGGACCGAGGGGGGCAGGGCCCAGCATTTT.

The CDR3 loop reads CASRGTGGAVADTQYF. CDR3 coding DNA: TGTGCCAGTAGGGGGACAGGGGGCGCGGTGGCAGATACGCAGTATTTT. The chain employs TRBV19 and TRBJ2-3, with 12 positions matching TRBD1. The J segment lost 4 bases and the V segment lost 6 bases, leaving 8 bases of the junction unmatched. Germline loops: CDR1 LNHDA, CDR2 SQIVND (reference sequence). The length of the CDR3 is 16 residues.

This clonotype has just a few counts. This chain uses TRBV9 with TRBJ2-5; TRBD1 matches at 7 bases. The better agreement between TRBJ2-7 and the DNA end casts doubt on the J call. The CDR3 covers 16 residues. Germline loops: CDR1 SGDLS, CDR2 YYNGEE. The CDR3 reads CASSVVGQEIPYEQYF. The CDR3 DNA reads as TGTGCCAGCAGCGTAGTAGGACAGGAGATACCTTACGAGCAGTACTTC.

The chain couples TRBV7-2 to TRBJ2-1; 12 bases are a match to TRBD2. Looked up from germline, CDR1 is SGHTA and CDR2 is FQGNSA. The trim removed 5 bases at V and 4 bases at J, leaving 18 bases unmatched. This CDR3 has 20 amino acids. For the CDR3, the DNA is TGTGCCAGCAGCATGAGGTCCCTTGAACTAGCGGGAGGACTGTACAATGAGCAGTTCTTC. Translating gives CASSMRSLELAGGLYNEQFF.

The sample holds a few counts of this clonotype. The chain combines TRBV4-1 with TRBJ1-1; no reliable D call. V gave up 1 base and J gave up 4 bases, with 19 bases separating them. The CDR3 is 17 amino acids. Germline V gene sequence: CDR1 MGHRA, CDR2 YSYEKL. Here the CDR3 reads CASSQGPLLRLGTEAFF. In DNA form, the CDR3 reads TGCGCCAGCAGCCAAGGGCCGTTGCTGAGGCTGGGCACTGAAGCTTTCTTT.

This chain links TRBV5-1 with TRBJ1-2; 7 bases are a match to TRBD1. Germline V gene data show CDR1 as SGHRS and CDR2 as YFSETQ. The length of the CDR3 is 15 residues. V lost 3 bases, J lost 3 bases, and 8 bases stayed unmatched. The CDR3 region is CASSWKTDRDYGYTF. CDR3 nucleotides: TGCGCCAGCAGCTGGAAAACTGACAGGGACTATGGCTACACCTTC.

This clonotype appeared a few times. V and J are TRBV20-1 and TRBJ2-3, with 9 nucleotides matching TRBD2. This CDR3 spans 15 amino acids. Germline-derived CDR1 and CDR2 are DFQATT and SNEGSKA (reference sequence). Trimming took 3 bases from V and 2 from J; bases not matched to a gene: 6. CDR3 nucleotide sequence: TGCAGTGCTAGTAAGGCTAGCGGGGACACAGATACGCAGTATTTT. Translation gives CSASKASGDTDTQYF.

This clonotype has only a few counts. The rearrangement joins TRBV18 to TRBJ2-5; D is uncertain. TRBJ2-7 matches the DNA end more closely, so the J call is doubtful. In germline, CDR1 is KGHSH, CDR2 LQKENI. The CDR3 is made up of 13 amino acids. CDR3 protein: CASSPPNGLEQYF. The CDR3 DNA reads TGTGCCAGCTCACCACCTAATGGGCTCGAGCAGTACTTC.

This clonotype was counted between two and nine times. The junction departs from the called germline gene at one end, perhaps through a read error. The chain recombines TRBV19 with TRBJ1-1, with 7 nucleotides matching TRBD1. CDR3 length: 14 amino acids. Germline V gives CDR1 LNHDA, CDR2 SQIVND (reference sequence). CDR3 region: CTSSSTGAETEAFF. CDR3 sequence (DNA): TGTACCAGTAGTTCTACAGGGGCCGAAACTGAAGCTTTCTTT. Full variable domain (outside the CDR3, taken from reference TRBV19 and TRBJ1-1): DGGITQSPKYLFRKEGQNVTLSCEQNLNHDAMYWYRQDPGQGLRLIYYSQIVNDFQKGDIAEGYSVSREKKESFPLTVTSAQKNPTAFYLCTSSSTGAETEAFFGQGTRLTVV.

This clonotype showed up just a few times. The CDR3 region has the DNA TGCAGTGCTAGGTTGCGGGGGGGGTCAGATACGCAGTATTTT. It codes for CSARLRGGSDTQYF. The chain links TRBV20-1 to TRBJ2-3; TRBD2 matches at 9 bases. The junction had 5 bases not matched to a gene; V was cut back by 3 bases and J by 4 bases. The CDR3 consists of 14 residues. In germline, CDR1 is DFQATT, CDR2 SNEGSKA (reference sequence).